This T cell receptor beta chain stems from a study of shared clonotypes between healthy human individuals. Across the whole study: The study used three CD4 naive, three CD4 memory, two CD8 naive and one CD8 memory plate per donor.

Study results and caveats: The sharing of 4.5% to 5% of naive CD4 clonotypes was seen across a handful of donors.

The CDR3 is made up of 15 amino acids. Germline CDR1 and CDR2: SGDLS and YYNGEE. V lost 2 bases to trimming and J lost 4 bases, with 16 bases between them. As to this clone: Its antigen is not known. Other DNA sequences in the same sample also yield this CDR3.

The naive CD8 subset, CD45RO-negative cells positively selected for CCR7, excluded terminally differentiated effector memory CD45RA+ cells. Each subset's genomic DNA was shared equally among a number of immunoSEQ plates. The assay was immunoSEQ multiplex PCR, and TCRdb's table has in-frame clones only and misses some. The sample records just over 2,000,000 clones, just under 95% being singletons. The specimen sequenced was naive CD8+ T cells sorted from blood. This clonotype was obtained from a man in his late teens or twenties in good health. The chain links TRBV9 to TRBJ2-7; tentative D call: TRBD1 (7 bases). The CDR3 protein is CASSVGGTAGYEQYF. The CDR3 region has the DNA TGTGCCAGCAGCGTGGGCGGGACAGCCGGTTACGAGCAGTACTTC.